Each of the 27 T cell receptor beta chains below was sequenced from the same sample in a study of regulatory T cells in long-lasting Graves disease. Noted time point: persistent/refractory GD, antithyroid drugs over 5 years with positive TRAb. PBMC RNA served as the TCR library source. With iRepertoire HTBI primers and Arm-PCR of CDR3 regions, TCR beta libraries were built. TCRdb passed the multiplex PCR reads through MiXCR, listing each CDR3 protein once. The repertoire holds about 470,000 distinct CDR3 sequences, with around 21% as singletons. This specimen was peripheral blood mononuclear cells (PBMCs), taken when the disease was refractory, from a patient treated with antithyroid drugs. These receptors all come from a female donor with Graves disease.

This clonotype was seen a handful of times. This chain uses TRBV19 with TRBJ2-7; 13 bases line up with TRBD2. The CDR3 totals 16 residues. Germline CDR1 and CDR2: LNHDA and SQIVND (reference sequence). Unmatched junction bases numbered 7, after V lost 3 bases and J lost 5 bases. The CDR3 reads CASSIGGLAGVNEQYF. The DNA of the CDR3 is TGTGCCAGTAGTATCGGTGGACTAGCGGGAGTCAACGAGCAGTACTTC. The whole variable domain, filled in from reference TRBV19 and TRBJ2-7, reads DGGITQSPKYLFRKEGQNVTLSCEQNLNHDAMYWYRQDPGQGLRLIYYSQIVNDFQKGDIAEGYSVSREKKESFPLTVTSAQKNPTAFYLCASSIGGLAGVNEQYFGPGTRLTVT.

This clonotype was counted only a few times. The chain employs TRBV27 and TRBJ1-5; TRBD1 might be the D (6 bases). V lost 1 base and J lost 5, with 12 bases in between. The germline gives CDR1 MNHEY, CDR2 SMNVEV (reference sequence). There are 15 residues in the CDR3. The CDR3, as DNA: TGTGCCAGCAGTTTATTCGGGCAGGGGTATCAGCCCCAGCATTTT. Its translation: CASSLFGQGYQPQHF.

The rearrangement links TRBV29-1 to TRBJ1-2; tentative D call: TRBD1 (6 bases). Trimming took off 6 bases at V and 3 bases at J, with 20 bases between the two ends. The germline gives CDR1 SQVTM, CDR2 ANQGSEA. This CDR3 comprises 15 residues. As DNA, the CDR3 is TGCAGCGTAGTTCATACGTCAGGGGAACACTATGGCTACACCTTC. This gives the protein CSVVHTSGEHYGYTF.

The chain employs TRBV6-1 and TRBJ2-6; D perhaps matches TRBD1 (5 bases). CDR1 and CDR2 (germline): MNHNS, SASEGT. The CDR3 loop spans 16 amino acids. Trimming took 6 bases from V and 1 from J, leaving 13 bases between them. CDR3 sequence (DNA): TGTGCCAGCAGACAGAGCCCAGGGTCTGGGGCCAACGTCCTGACTTTC. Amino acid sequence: CASRQSPGSGANVLTF.

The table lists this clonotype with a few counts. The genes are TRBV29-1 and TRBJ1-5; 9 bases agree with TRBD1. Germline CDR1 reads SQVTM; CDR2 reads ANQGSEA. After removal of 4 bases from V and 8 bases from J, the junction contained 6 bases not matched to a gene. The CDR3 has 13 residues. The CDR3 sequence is CSVGQGEGKPQHF. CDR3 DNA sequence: TGCAGCGTTGGACAGGGGGAAGGCAAGCCCCAGCATTTT.

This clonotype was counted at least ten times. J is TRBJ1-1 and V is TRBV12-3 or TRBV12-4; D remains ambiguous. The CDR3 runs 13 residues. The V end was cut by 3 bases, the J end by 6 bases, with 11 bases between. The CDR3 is CASSFGSLAEAFF. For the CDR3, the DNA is TGTGCCAGCAGTTTCGGGAGTCTGGCTGAAGCTTTCTTT.

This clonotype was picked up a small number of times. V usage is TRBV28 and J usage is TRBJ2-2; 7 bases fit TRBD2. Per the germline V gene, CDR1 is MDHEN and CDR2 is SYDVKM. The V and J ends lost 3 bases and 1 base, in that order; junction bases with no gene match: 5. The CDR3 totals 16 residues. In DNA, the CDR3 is TGTGCCAGCAGTTTGGGGGAGCGGGGGAACACCGGGGAGCTGTTTTTT. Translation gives CASSLGERGNTGELFF.

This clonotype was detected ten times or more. The CDR3 sequence: CASSEIGLVNTEAFF. CDR3 coding DNA: TGTGCCAGCAGTGAAATAGGGCTGGTGAACACTGAAGCTTTCTTT. This chain uses TRBV6-1 with TRBJ1-1; no firm D call. CDR1 MNHNS and CDR2 SASEGT come from the germline V gene. The CDR3 is 15 amino acids. Between the trimmed V and J ends, which lost 2 bases and 0 bases, there was a span of 10 bases.

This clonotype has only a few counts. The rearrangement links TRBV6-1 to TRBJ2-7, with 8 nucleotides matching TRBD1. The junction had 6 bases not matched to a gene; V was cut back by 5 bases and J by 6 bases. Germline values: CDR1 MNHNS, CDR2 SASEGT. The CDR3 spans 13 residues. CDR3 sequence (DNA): TGTGCCAGCAGTCAACCAGGGGGCGGCGAGCAGTACTTC. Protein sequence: CASSQPGGGEQYF.

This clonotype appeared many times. In nucleotides, the CDR3 is TGTGCCAGCAGCTTGGCCCGGTACTACGAGCAGTACTTC. Protein product: CASSLARYYEQYF. The V call is TRBV5-6, the J call TRBJ2-7; D is ambiguous. V shed 0 bases and J shed 3 bases, with 7 bases lying between them. Germline V CDR1 and CDR2: SGHDT, YYEEEE. The CDR3 totals 13 residues.

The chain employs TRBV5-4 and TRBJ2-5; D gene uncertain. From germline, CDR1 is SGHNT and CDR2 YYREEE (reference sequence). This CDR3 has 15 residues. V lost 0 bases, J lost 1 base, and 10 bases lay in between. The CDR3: CASSLARRIQETQYF. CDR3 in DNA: TGTGCCAGCAGCTTGGCTAGACGAATCCAAGAGACCCAGTACTTC.

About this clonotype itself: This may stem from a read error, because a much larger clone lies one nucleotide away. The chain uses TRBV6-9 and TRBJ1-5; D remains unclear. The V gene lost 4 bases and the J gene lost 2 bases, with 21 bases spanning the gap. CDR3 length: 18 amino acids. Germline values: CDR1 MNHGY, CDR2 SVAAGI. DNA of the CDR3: TGTGCCAGCAGTTCTGCCGGGCCTCCAGCGATGGGCAATCAGCCCCAGCATTTT. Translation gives CASSSAGPPAMGNQPQHF.

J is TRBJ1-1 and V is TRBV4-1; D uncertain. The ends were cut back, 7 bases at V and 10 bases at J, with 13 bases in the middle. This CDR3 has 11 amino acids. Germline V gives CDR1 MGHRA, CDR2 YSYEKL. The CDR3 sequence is CASTLDGRAFF. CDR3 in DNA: TGCGCCAGCACCCTGGACGGACGAGCTTTCTTT.

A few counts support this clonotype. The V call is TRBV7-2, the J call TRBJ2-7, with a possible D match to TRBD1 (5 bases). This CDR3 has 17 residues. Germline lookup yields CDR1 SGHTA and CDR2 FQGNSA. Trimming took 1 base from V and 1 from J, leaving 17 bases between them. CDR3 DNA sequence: TGTGCCAGCAGCTTAGTGGGGCACGGCAAACCATCCTACGAGCAGTACTTC. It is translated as CASSLVGHGKPSYEQYF.

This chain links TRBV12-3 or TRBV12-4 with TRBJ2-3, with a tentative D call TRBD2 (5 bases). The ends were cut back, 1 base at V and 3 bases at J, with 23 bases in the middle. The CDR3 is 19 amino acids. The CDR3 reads CASSLERVRRSLGTDTQYF. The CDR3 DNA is TGTGCCAGCAGTTTAGAGAGGGTTAGACGGTCCTTAGGGACAGATACGCAGTATTTT.

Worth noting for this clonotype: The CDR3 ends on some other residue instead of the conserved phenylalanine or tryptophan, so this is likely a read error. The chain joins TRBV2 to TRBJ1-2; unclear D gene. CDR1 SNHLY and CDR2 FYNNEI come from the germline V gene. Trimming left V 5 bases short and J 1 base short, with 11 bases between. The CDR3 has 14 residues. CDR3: CASSPDTFNYGYTL. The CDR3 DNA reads TGTGCCAGCAGTCCCGACACCTTTAACTATGGCTACACCCTC.

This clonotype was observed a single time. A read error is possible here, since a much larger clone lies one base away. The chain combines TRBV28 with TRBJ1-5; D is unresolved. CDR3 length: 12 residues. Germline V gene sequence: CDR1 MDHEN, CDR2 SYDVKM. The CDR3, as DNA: TGTGCCAGCAGTTACGCTAATCGGCCCCAGCATTTT. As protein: CASSYANRPQHF.

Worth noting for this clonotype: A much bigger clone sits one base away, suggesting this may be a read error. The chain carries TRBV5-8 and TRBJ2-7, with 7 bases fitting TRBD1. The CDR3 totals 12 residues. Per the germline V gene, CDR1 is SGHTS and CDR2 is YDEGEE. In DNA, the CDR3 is TGTGCCAGCAGCCTGACAGGGAACGAGCGGTACTTC. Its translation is CASSLTGNERYF.

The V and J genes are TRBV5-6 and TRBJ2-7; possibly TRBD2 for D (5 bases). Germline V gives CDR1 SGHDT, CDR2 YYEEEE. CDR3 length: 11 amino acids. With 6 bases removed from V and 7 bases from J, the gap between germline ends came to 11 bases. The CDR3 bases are TGTGCCAGCACCCTGGGGAGTGAGCAGTACTTC. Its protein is CASTLGSEQYF.

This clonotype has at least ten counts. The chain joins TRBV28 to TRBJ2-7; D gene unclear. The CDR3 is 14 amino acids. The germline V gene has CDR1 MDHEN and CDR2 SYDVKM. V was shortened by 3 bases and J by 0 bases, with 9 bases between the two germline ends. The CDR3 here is CASSLGGDSYEQYF. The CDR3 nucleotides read TGTGCCAGCAGTTTGGGCGGCGACTCCTACGAGCAGTACTTC.

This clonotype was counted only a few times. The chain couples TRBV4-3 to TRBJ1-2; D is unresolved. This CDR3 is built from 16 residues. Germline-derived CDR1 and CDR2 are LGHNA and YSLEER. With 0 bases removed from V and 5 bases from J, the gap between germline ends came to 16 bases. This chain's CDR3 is CASSQDRRVTGYGYTF. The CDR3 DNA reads TGCGCCAGCAGCCAAGATCGCCGGGTTACGGGGTATGGCTACACCTTC.

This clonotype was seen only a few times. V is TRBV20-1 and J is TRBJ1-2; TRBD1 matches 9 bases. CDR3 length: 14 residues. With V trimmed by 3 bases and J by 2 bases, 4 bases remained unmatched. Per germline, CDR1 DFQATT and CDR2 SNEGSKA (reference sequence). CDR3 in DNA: TGCAGTGCTAGCCGGGACAGGGACAACTATGGCTACACCTTC. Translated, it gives CSASRDRDNYGYTF.

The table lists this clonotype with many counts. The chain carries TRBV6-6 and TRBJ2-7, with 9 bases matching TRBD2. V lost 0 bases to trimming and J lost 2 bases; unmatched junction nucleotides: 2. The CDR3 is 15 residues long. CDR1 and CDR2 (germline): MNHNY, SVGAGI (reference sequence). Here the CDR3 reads CASSYSPSGTYEQYF. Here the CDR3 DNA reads TGTGCCAGCAGTTACTCGCCTAGCGGGACCTACGAGCAGTACTTC.

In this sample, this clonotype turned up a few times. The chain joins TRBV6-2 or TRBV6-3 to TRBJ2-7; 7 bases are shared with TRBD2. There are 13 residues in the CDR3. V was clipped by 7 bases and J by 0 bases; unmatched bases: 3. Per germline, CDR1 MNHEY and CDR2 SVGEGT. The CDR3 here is CASNGGSSYEQYF. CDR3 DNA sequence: TGTGCCAGCAACGGCGGGAGCTCCTACGAGCAGTACTTC.

The CDR3 bases are TGCAGTGCTAGAGATTTGACTAGCGGGAGTTACGAGCAGTACTTC. This translates into CSARDLTSGSYEQYF. The V gene is TRBV20-1, the J gene TRBJ2-7; 12 nucleotides match TRBD2. Per germline, CDR1 DFQATT and CDR2 SNEGSKA (reference sequence). The V segment lost 0 bases and the J segment 4 bases; nucleotides outside the gene matches: 4. This CDR3 has 15 amino acids.

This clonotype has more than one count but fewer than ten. CDR3 region: CAWNQAGSYGYTF. CDR3 DNA sequence: TGTGCCTGGAATCAGGCAGGGAGCTATGGCTACACCTTC. This chain links TRBV30 with TRBJ1-2; D is possibly TRBD1 (5 bases). Germline CDR1 is GTSNPN and CDR2 is SVGIG (reference sequence). This CDR3 has 13 residues. Trimming shortened V by 4 bases and J by 4 bases, and 13 bases separated the two germline ends.

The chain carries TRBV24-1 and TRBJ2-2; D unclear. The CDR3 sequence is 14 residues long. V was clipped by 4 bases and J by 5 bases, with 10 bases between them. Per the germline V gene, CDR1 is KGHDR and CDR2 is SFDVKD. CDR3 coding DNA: TGTGCCACCAGTGAGCCAGTACTGACCGGGGAGCTGTTTTTT. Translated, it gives CATSEPVLTGELFF.